This record concerns one T cell receptor (beta chain) sequence. Libraries were prepared by immunoSEQ multiplex PCR; TCRdb keeps only in-frame clonotypes and omits some of them. The data hold some 160,000 clones, with about 94% observed a single time. This CDR3 contains 15 residues. Trimming pared 2 bases from V and 4 bases from J, leaving 14 bases between. Germline loops: CDR1 LNHDA, CDR2 SQIVND (reference sequence). The data were obtained in a study of control samples from healthy donors and cancer patients. The source of this sequence is a middle-aged woman in good health. The chain has TRBV19 and TRBJ1-1; D gene unclear. The sample was blood. CDR3 sequence: CASSIRRDWGTEAFF. In nucleotides, the CDR3 is TGTGCCAGTAGTATACGGAGGGATTGGGGCACTGAAGCTTTCTTT. The full variable domain, with the rest looked up from reference TRBV19 and TRBJ1-1, is DGGITQSPKYLFRKEGQNVTLSCEQNLNHDAMYWYRQDPGQGLRLIYYSQIVNDFQKGDIAEGYSVSREKKESFPLTVTSAQKNPTAFYLCASSIRRDWGTEAFFGQGTRLTVV.